The 7 T cell receptor beta chains below all came from one sample that was sequenced in a study of cytomegalovirus exposure and HLA in healthy donors. This PCR relied on a set of 60 Vbeta primers and 13 Jbeta primers. The protocol was immunoSEQ multiplex PCR, while the TCRdb copy is restricted to in-frame clones and leaves out a portion. In the table there are 85,000 to 100,000 clones, more than 55% of which are singletons. Sequencing input: PBMCs. Receptors originate from a human donor in good health.

With regard to this clone: One end of the junction fails to match germline, which may point to a read error. This sequence joins TRBV2 and TRBJ2-5; TRBD1 matches at 9 bases. CDR1 is SNHLY and CDR2 is FYNNEI in the germline V gene. The CDR3 sequence is 14 residues long. The CDR3 DNA follows: TGTGCCAGCAGCTATAACAGGGGGCAAGGGACCCAGTACTTC. Its translation is CASSYNRGQGTQYF.

The chain employs TRBV7-3 and TRBJ2-1; 7 nucleotides align to TRBD2. Germline assignment: CDR1 SGHTA and CDR2 FQGTGA. The CDR3 length is 15 residues. V trimming: 5 bases; J trimming: 9 bases; junction bases outside the gene matches: 13. CDR3 sequence: CASSPMPYGEGEQFF. The DNA for the CDR3 is TGTGCCAGCAGCCCCATGCCCTACGGGGAGGGTGAGCAGTTCTTC.

This clone was picked up a small number of times. The CDR3 DNA is TGTGCCAGCAGGACAGGGAGTTATGGCTACACCTTC. This codes for CASRTGSYGYTF. The J gene is TRBJ1-2, the V gene TRBV2; 7 bases map to TRBD1. CDR3 length: 12 amino acids. V was clipped by 6 bases and J by 5 bases; unmatched bases: 3. Germline CDR1 and CDR2: SNHLY and FYNNEI.

A few counts support this clone. The V call is TRBV5-6, the J call TRBJ1-2; 11 bases match TRBD1. Germline V gene sequence: CDR1 SGHDT, CDR2 YYEEEE. J was trimmed by 8 bases and V by 2 bases; bases with no gene match: 8. CDR3 length: 15 residues. The CDR3 loop reads CASSLSRTGGKGYTF. For the CDR3, the DNA is TGTGCCAGCAGCTTATCCAGGACAGGGGGCAAAGGCTACACCTTC.

V gene TRBV9 combines with J gene TRBJ2-6, with a possible D match to TRBD1 (5 bases). The CDR3 length is 15 residues. Trimming left V 0 bases short and J 2 bases short, with 6 bases between. The germline V gene has CDR1 SGDLS and CDR2 YYNGEE. The CDR3 nucleotides are TGTGCCAGCAGCGTAGTAGGGGCTGGGGCCAACGTCCTGACTTTC. It specifies CASSVVGAGANVLTF. The full variable domain, in which reference TRBV9 and TRBJ2-6 provide the parts outside the CDR3, is DSGVTQTPKHLITATGQRVTLRCSPRSGDLSVYWYQQSLDQGLQFLIQYYNGEERAKGNILERFSAQQFPDLHSELNLSSLELGDSALYFCASSVVGAGANVLTFGAGSRLTVL.

The gene calls are TRBV7-3 and TRBJ2-1; D not resolved. Trimming stripped 1 base from V and 0 bases from J, with 7 bases between. The CDR3 covers 15 residues. CDR1 is SGHTA, CDR2 FQGTGA, per germline. CDR3 coding DNA: TGTGCCAGCAGCTTAAGCGTGAGCTCCTACAATGAGCAGTTCTTC. The encoded protein is CASSLSVSSYNEQFF.

The table lists this clone with a few counts. The chain carries TRBV6-1 and TRBJ2-5; 10 bases align to TRBD1. The CDR3 consists of 16 residues. Per the germline V gene, CDR1 is MNHNS and CDR2 is SASEGT. V was clipped by 4 bases and J by 3 bases; unmatched bases: 8. CDR3 residues: CASSGRTGTGEETQYF. Written as DNA, the CDR3 is TGTGCCAGCAGTGGACGAACCGGGACAGGGGAAGAGACCCAGTACTTC.